Following are 7 T cell receptor beta chains from one sample sequenced in a study of T cells after yellow fever vaccination. A single record per CDR3 protein comes from TCRdb applying MiXCR to the 5' RACE reads. In the table there are approximately 300,000 distinct CDR3 sequences, around 10% of which are singletons. The sample here was CD4+ T cells sorted from PBMCs, taken 45 days after the yellow fever booster vaccination. These receptors all stem from a man between 18 and 29 years old who received the YFV17D yellow fever vaccine.

V and J are TRBV2 and TRBJ1-6, with a tentative D call TRBD1 (5 bases). CDR1 and CDR2 (germline): SNHLY, FYNNEI. V was shortened by 6 bases and J by 6 bases, with 15 bases between the two germline ends. This CDR3 is built from 15 residues. The DNA of the CDR3 is TGTGCCAGCAGGGGGCAGTCGGTTTCTAATTCACCCCTCCACTTT. Its protein product is CASRGQSVSNSPLHF.

This clonotype was seen repeatedly, ten times or more. The chain couples TRBV7-2 to TRBJ2-5; D might be TRBD1 or TRBD2, each matching 5 bases. Germline V gene lookup returns CDR1 SGHTA and CDR2 FQGNSA. CDR3 length: 14 amino acids. V lost 5 bases, J lost 2 bases, and 12 bases lay in between. The CDR3 here is CASSRSWGQETQYF. CDR3 DNA: TGTGCCAGCAGCAGATCGTGGGGGCAAGAGACCCAGTACTTC.

There are a few counts of this clonotype. V and J are TRBV20-1 and TRBJ2-1; D may be TRBD1 (6 bases). Trimming took 4 bases from V and 3 from J, leaving 7 bases between them. Germline CDR1 DFQATT, CDR2 SNEGSKA (reference sequence). The CDR3 length is 12 residues. The CDR3 DNA reads as TGCAGTGCTACGGACAGCTACAATGAGCAGTTCTTC. Its translation: CSATDSYNEQFF.

This chain uses TRBV20-1 with TRBJ2-3; 7 nucleotides agree with TRBD1. This CDR3 has 14 residues. The ends lost 7 bases at V and 3 bases at J; junction bases unmatched: 10. Germline assignment: CDR1 DFQATT and CDR2 SNEGSKA (reference sequence). In DNA form, the CDR3 reads TGCAGTGTTCCTACAGGGGTGTCAACAGATACGCAGTATTTT. This encodes CSVPTGVSTDTQYF.

This chain joins TRBV20-1 and TRBJ2-2; D gene unclear. This CDR3 has 14 residues. Trimming cost V 1 base and J 8 bases, with 14 bases left between them. Germline V CDR1 and CDR2: DFQATT, SNEGSKA (reference sequence). The CDR3 nucleotides read TGCAGTGCTAGAGGCGAATCAGGCACGGGGGAGCTGTTTTTT. It yields the protein CSARGESGTGELFF.

This clonotype was counted at least ten times. The chain joins TRBV7-9 to TRBJ2-2, with TRBD1 matching 8 bases. The germline V gene encodes CDR1 SEHNR and CDR2 FQNEAQ (reference sequence). The CDR3 is 13 residues long. The V gene end was trimmed by 11 bases and the J gene end by 1 base; junction bases not matched to a gene: 3. CDR3 region: CAWGTGNTGELFF. CDR3 in DNA: TGTGCCTGGGGGACAGGGAACACCGGGGAGCTGTTTTTT. Full variable domain (missing parts from reference TRBV7-9 and TRBJ2-2): DTGVSQNPRHKITKRGQNVTFRCDPISEHNRLYWYRQTLGQGPEFLTYFQNEAQLEKSRLLSDRFSAERPKGSFSTLEIQRTEQGDSAMYLCAWGTGNTGELFFGEGSRLTVL.

This clonotype was seen a handful of times. The rearrangement uses TRBV5-1 and TRBJ2-7; either TRBD1 or TRBD2 may supply D (5 bases each). V dropped 4 bases and J dropped 1 base, with 9 bases sitting between them. Germline V gives CDR1 SGHRS, CDR2 YFSETQ. CDR3 size: 13 residues. CDR3: CASSRDPSYEQYV. Written as DNA, the CDR3 is TGCGCCAGCAGCCGGGACCCGTCCTACGAGCAGTACGTC.